The T cell receptor (beta chain) under discussion was sequenced for a study of blood T cell repertoires in COVID-19. Study overall: COVID-19 samples from acute and convalescent phases originated in the United States, Italy and Spain. In each case, the material was cDNA or gDNA derived from T cells, B-cell-depleted T cells, or PBMCs.

This clone was seen a few times. The CDR3 sequence is 14 residues long. The germline CDR1 and CDR2 sequences are SGHDN and FVKESK. V was cut by 2 bases and J by 2 bases, with 9 bases left in between. The table came from immunoSEQ multiplex PCR; TCRdb's copy has only in-frame clones and leaves some out. The sample lists 150,000 to 200,000 clones, about 90% seen once, with approximately 11% in the top ten. This sequence was found in a woman aged 55-70 years with COVID-19, enrolled during active disease. Sequenced input: peripheral blood. The rearrangement uses TRBV14 and TRBJ1-1; no firm D call. The DNA of the CDR3 is TGTGCCAGCAGCCAATGGCTGCCCAACACTGAAGCTTTCTTT. This gives the protein CASSQWLPNTEAFF.